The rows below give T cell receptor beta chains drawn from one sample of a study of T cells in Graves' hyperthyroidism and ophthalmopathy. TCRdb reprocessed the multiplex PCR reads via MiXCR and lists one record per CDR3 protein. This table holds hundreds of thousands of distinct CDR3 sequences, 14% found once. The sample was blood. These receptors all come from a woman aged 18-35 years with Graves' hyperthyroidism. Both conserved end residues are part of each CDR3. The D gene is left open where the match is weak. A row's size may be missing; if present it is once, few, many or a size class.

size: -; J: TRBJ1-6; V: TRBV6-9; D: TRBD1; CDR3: CASSWGQVYSPLHF; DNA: TGTGCCAGCAGTTGGGGACAGGTGTATTCACCCCTCCACTTT
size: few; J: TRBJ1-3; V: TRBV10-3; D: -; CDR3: CAIRVGGSSGNTIYF; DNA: TGTGCCATCAGAGTCGGGGGCAGCTCTGGAAACACCATATATTTT
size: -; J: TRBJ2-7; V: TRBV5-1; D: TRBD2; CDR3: CASTLAGEGKGGYEQYF; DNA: TGCGCCAGCACCCTAGCGGGAGAAGGAAAAGGGGGCTACGAGCAGTACTTC
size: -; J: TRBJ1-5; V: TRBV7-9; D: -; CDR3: CASSFGDYSNQPQHF; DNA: TGTGCCAGCAGCTTCGGTGATTATAGCAATCAGCCCCAGCATTTT
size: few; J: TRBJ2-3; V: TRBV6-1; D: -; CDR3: CASSESRTEADTQYF; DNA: TGTGCCAGCAGTGAAAGTCGGACAGAGGCAGATACGCAGTATTTT
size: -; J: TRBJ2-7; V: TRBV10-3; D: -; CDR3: CAISENGALSYEQYF; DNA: TGTGCCATCAGTGAGAATGGGGCCCTCTCCTACGAGCAGTACTTC
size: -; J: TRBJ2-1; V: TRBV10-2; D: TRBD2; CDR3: CASGLAGRHNEQFF; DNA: TGCGCCAGCGGGCTAGCGGGACGACACAATGAGCAGTTCTTC
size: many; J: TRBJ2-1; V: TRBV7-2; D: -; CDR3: CASSLPHWASTYNEQFF; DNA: TGTGCCAGCAGCTTGCCTCATTGGGCTAGTACCTACAATGAGCAGTTCTTC
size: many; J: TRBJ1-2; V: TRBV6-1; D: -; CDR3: CASSYAPILGGYTF; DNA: TGTGCCAGCAGTTATGCACCAATCCTAGGAGGGTACACCTTC
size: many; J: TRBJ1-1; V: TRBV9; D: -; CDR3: CASSVKGTVNTEAFF; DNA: TGTGCCAGCAGCGTCAAGGGGACGGTGAACACTGAAGCTTTCTTT
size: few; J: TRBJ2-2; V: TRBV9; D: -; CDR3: CASSGVRDVVTGELFF; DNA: TGTGCCAGCAGCGGAGTCCGGGACGTAGTCACCGGGGAGCTGTTTTTT
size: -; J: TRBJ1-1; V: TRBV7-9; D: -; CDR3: CASSPSWGQNTEAFF; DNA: TGTGCCAGCAGCCCGTCTTGGGGGCAGAACACTGAAGCTTTCTTT